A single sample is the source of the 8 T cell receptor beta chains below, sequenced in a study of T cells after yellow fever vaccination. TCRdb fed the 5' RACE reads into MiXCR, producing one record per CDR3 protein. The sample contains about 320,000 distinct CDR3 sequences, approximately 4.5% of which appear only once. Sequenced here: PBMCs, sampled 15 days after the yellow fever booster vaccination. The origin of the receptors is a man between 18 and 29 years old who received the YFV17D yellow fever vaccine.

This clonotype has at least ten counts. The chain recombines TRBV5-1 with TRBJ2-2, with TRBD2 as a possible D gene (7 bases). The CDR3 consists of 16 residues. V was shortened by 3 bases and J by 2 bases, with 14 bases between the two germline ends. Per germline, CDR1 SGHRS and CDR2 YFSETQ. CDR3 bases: TGCGCCAGCAGCTGGAGGGGCGGGGGCAACACCGGGGAGCTGTTTTTT. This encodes CASSWRGGGNTGELFF.

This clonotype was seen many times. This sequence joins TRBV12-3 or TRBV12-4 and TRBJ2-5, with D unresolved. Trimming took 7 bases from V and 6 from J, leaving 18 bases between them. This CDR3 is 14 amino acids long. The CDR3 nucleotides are TGTGCCAGCACCCTTGGATCGGGCTTAAAGACCCAGTACTTC. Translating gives CASTLGSGLKTQYF.

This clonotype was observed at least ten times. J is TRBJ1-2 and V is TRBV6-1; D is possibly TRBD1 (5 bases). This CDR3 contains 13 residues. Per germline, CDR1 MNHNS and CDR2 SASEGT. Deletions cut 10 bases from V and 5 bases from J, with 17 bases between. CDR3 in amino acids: CATSVAGLYGYTF. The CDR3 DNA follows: TGTGCCACCTCGGTAGCGGGGCTATATGGCTACACCTTC.

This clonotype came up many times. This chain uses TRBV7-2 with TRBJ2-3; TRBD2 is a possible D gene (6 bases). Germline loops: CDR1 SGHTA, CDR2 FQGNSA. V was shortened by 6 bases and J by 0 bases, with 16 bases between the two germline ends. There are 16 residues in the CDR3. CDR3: CASSFRSRGSTDTQYF. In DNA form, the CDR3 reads TGTGCCAGCAGTTTTAGATCGCGGGGAAGCACAGATACGCAGTATTTT.

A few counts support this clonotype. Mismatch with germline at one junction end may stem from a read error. The CDR3 loop reads CASSSQEGPSF. The DNA for the CDR3 is TGCGCCAGCAGCTCACAGGAGGGACCGTCCTTC. V usage is TRBV5-1 and J usage is TRBJ2-1, with a possible D match to TRBD2 (6 bases). This CDR3 is 11 amino acids long. Germline V gene data show CDR1 as SGHRS and CDR2 as YFSETQ.

The CDR3 bases are TGCAGTGCTAGCGGGGGCCGCGCTACCAATGAGCAGTTCTTC. Protein: CSASGGRATNEQFF. This chain joins TRBV20-1 and TRBJ2-1; D may be TRBD1 or TRBD2 (6 bases each). CDR3 size: 14 residues. CDR1 and CDR2 (germline): DFQATT, SNEGSKA (reference sequence). The V end was cut by 3 bases, the J end by 6 bases, with 15 bases between.

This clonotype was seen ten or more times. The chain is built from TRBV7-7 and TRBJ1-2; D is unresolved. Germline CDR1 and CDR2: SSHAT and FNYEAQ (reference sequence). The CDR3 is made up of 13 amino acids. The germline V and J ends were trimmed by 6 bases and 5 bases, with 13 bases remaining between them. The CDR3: CASSPGPGYGYTF. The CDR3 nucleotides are TGTGCCAGCAGTCCTGGGCCCGGGTATGGCTACACCTTC.

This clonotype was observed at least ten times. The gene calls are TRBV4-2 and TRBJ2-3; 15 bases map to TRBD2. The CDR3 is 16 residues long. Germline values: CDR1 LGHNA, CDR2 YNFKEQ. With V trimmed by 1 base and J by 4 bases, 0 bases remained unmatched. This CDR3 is CASSQGTSGGADTQYF. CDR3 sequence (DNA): TGTGCCAGCAGCCAAGGGACTAGCGGGGGGGCAGATACGCAGTATTTT.